This passage covers 5 T cell receptor beta chains from one sample sequenced in a study of blood T cell repertoires in COVID-19. Some clones are missing from TCRdb's copy, which holds only in-frame ones; the method was immunoSEQ multiplex PCR. The table shows 210,000 or so clones, with about 82% occurring only once. The sample consisted of peripheral blood. Receptor source: a man aged 45-65 years with COVID-19, enrolled during active disease.

The chain uses TRBV2 and TRBJ1-6; TRBD1 matches 8 bases. V was pared by 4 bases and J by 9 bases, with 2 bases of the junction left unmatched. The germline V gene has CDR1 SNHLY and CDR2 FYNNEI. CDR3 length equals 13 residues. The CDR3 coding sequence is TGTGCCAGCAGTGTGGACAGGGTTTCACCCCTCCACTTT. The encoded protein is CASSVDRVSPLHF. Full variable domain (outside the CDR3, taken from reference TRBV2 and TRBJ1-6): EPEVTQTPSHQVTQMGQEVILRCVPISNHLYFYWYRQILGQKVEFLVSFYNNEISEKSEIFDDQFSVERPDGSNFTLKIRSTKLEDSAMYFCASSVDRVSPLHFGNGTRLTVT.

The V gene is TRBV3-1 (or the pseudogene TRBV3-2), the J gene TRBJ1-2, with D unclear. From germline, CDR1 is LGHDT and CDR2 YNNKEL (reference sequence). Deletions cut 4 bases from V and 7 bases from J, with 10 bases between. CDR3 length equals 12 residues. The CDR3 sequence is CASSLPSGGYTF. The DNA of the CDR3 is TGTGCCAGCAGCCTCCCCTCGGGTGGCTACACCTTC.

V and J are TRBV7-2 and TRBJ2-5; D ambiguous. The CDR3 extends over 13 amino acids. The germline V and J ends were trimmed by 6 bases and 3 bases, with 11 bases remaining between them. In germline, CDR1 is SGHTA, CDR2 FQGNSA. In nucleotides, the CDR3 is TGTGCCAGCAGAGGCCGAAGCGAAGAGACCCAGTACTTC. Amino acid sequence: CASRGRSEETQYF. Full variable domain (outside the CDR3, taken from reference TRBV7-2 and TRBJ2-5): GAGVSQSPSNKVTEKGKDVELRCDPISGHTALYWYRQSLGQGLEFLIYFQGNSAPDKSGLPSDRFSAERTGGSVSTLTIQRTQQEDSAVYLCASRGRSEETQYFGPGTRLLVL.

The chain has TRBV28 and TRBJ2-7, with D unclear. The CDR3 consists of 14 residues. The V gene's germline CDR1 is MDHEN and CDR2 SYDVKM. Trimming took 2 bases from V and 0 from J, leaving 8 bases between them. DNA for the CDR3: TGTGCCAGCAGTTTAGTACACCACTCCTACGAGCAGTACTTC. Protein: CASSLVHHSYEQYF.

This CDR3 is CASSRTSGGRFNEQFF. CDR3 nucleotides: TGTGCCAGCAGCCGGACTAGCGGGGGAAGGTTCAATGAGCAGTTCTTC. The V gene is TRBV3-1 (or the pseudogene TRBV3-2), the J gene TRBJ2-1; 13 bases map to TRBD2. CDR1 is LGHDT, CDR2 YNNKEL, per germline (reference sequence). Unmatched junction bases numbered 6, after V lost 4 bases and J lost 6 bases. This CDR3 is built from 16 residues.